What follows is one T cell receptor (beta chain) and its context. The length of the CDR3 is 12 residues. Germline CDR1 is MNHEY and CDR2 is SVGAGI. Trimming shortened V by 6 bases and J by 4 bases, and 9 bases separated the two germline ends. This sample is part of a study of blood T cell repertoires in COVID-19. The protocol was immunoSEQ multiplex PCR, while the TCRdb copy is restricted to in-frame clones and leaves out a portion. The data contain some 200,000 clones, roughly nine tenths of them singletons. The chain employs TRBV6-5 and TRBJ1-1; D is uncertain. The clonotype comes from a woman under 30 who had recovered from COVID-19. The sample was peripheral blood. CDR3 in amino acids: CASRSSGTEAFF. CDR3 in DNA: TGTGCCAGCAGATCATCGGGCACTGAAGCTTTCTTT.